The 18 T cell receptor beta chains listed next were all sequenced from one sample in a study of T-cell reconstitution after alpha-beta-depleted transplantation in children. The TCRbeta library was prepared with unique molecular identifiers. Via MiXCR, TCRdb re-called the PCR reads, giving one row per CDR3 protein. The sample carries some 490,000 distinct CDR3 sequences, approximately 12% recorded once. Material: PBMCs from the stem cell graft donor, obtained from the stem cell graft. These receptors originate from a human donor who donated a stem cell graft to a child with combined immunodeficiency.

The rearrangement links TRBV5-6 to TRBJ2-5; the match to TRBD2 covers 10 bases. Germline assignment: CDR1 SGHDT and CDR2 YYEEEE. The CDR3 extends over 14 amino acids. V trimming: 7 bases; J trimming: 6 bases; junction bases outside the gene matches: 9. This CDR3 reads CASLIAGGPQTQYF. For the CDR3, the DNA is TGTGCCAGCCTGATAGCGGGGGGCCCGCAGACCCAGTACTTC.

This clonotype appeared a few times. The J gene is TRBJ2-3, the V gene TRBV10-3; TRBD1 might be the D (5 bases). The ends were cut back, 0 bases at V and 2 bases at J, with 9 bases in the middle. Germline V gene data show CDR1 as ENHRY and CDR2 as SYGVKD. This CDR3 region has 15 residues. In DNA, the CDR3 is TGTGCCATCAGTGAGTCAGGGGAAGCCACAGATACGCAGTATTTT. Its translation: CAISESGEATDTQYF.

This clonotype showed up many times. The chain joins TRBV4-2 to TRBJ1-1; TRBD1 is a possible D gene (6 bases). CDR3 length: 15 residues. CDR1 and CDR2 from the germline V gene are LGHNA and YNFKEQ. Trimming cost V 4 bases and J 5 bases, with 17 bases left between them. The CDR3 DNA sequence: TGTGCCAGCAGCCGACCGGGAGAACAGGGAACTGAAGCTTTCTTT. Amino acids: CASSRPGEQGTEAFF.

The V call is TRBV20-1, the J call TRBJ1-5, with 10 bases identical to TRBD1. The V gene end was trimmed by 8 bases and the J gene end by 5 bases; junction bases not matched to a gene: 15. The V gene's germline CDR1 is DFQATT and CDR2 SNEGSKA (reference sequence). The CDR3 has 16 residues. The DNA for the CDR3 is TGCAGTTTCTGGGGACAGGGGTCGTTTGTGGATCAGCCCCAGCATTTT. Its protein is CSFWGQGSFVDQPQHF.

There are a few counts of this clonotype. CDR3 DNA: TGCAGTGCTCAACTTAGCGGGAGCACAGATACGCAGTATTTT. Translating it yields CSAQLSGSTDTQYF. The V and J genes are TRBV20-1 and TRBJ2-3; TRBD2 agrees at 7 bases. This CDR3 spans 14 amino acids. Germline V gives CDR1 DFQATT, CDR2 SNEGSKA (reference sequence). V gave up 5 bases and J gave up 0 bases; unmatched junction bases: 5.

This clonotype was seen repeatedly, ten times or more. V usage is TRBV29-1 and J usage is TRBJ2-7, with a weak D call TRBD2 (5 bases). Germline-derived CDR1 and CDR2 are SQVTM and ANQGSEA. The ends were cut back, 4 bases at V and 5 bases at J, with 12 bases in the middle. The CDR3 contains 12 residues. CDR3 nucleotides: TGCAGCGTTGGCTCGGGATCCGACGAGCAGTACTTC. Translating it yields CSVGSGSDEQYF.

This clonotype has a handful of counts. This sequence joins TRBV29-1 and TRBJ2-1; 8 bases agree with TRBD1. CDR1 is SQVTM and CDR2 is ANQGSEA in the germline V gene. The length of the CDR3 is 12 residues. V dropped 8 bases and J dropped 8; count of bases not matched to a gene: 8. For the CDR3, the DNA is TGCAGCCTTGGGGCAGGGGGCGATGAGCAGTTCTTC. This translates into CSLGAGGDEQFF.

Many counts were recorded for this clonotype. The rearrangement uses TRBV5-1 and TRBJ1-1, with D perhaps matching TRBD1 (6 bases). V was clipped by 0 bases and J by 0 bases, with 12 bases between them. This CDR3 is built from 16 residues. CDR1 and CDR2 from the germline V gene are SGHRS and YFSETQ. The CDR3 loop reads CASSLDTGLMNTEAFF. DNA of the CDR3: TGCGCCAGCAGCTTGGATACAGGGCTCATGAACACTGAAGCTTTCTTT.

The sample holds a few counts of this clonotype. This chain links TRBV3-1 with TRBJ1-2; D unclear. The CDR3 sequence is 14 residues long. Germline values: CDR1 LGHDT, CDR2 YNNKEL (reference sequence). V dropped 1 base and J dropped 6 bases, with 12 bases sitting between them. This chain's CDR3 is CASSQGGEWDGYTF. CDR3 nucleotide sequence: TGTGCCAGCAGCCAAGGCGGAGAATGGGATGGCTACACCTTC. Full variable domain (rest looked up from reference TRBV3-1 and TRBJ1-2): DTAVSQTPKYLVTQMGNDKSIKCEQNLGHDTMYWYKQDSKKFLKIMFSYNNKELIINETVPNRFSPKSPDKAHLNLHINSLELGDSAVYFCASSQGGEWDGYTFGSGTRLTVV.

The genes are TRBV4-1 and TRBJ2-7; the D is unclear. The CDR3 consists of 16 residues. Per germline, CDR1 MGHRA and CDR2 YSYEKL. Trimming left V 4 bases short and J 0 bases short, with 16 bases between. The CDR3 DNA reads TGCGCCAGCAGCCCCAGAGGCACAGTCCTCTCCTACGAGCAGTACTTC. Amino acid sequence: CASSPRGTVLSYEQYF.

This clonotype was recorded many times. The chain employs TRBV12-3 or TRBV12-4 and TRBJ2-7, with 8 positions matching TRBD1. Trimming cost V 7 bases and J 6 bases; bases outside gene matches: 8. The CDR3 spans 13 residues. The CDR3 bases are TGTGCCAGCACTCCGAGGACAGGGCCCGAGCAGTACTTC. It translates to CASTPRTGPEQYF.

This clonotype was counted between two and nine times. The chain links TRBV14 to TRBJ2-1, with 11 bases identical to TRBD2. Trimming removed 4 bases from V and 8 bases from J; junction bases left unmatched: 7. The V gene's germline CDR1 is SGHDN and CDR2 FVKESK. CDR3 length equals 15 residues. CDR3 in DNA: TGTGCCAGCAGCCCTACTAGCGGGAGAATCGATGAGCAGTTCTTC. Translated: CASSPTSGRIDEQFF.

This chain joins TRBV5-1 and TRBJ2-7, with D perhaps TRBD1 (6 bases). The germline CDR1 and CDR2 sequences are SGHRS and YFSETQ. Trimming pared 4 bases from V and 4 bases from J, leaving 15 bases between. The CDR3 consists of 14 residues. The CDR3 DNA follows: TGCGCCAGCAGCCCGCAGACAGGACCGTACGAGCAGTACTTC. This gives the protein CASSPQTGPYEQYF.

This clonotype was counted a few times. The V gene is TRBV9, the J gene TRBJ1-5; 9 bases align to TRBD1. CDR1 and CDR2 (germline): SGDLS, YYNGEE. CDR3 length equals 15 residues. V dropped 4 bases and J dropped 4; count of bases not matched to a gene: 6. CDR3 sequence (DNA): TGTGCCAGCAGCCCCTCCGGGACAGGGAATCAGCCCCAGCATTTT. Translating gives CASSPSGTGNQPQHF. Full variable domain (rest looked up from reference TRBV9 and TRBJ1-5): DSGVTQTPKHLITATGQRVTLRCSPRSGDLSVYWYQQSLDQGLQFLIQYYNGEERAKGNILERFSAQQFPDLHSELNLSSLELGDSALYFCASSPSGTGNQPQHFGDGTRLSIL.

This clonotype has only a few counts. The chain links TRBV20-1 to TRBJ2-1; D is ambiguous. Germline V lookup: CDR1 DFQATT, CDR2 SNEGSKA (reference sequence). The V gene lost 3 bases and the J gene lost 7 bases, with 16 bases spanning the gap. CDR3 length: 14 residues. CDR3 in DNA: TGCAGTGCTAGGTCTGCGGAGAGGTGGAATGAGCAGTTCTTC. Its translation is CSARSAERWNEQFF.

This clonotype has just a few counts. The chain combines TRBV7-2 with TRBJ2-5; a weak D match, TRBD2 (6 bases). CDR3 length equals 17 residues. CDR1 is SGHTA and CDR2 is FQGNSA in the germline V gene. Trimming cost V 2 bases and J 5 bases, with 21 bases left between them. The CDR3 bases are TGTGCCAGCAGCTTAAGGAGGGGCCAGGGTGGCCCTGAGACCCAGTACTTC. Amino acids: CASSLRRGQGGPETQYF.

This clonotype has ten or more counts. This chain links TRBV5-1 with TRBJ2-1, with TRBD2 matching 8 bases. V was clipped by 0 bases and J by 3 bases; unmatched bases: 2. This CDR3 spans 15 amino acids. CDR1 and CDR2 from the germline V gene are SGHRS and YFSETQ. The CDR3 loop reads CASSLEAGVYNEQFF. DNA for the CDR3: TGCGCCAGCAGCTTGGAAGCGGGGGTCTACAATGAGCAGTTCTTC. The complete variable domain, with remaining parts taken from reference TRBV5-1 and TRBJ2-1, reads KAGVTQTPRYLIKTRGQQVTLSCSPISGHRSVSWYQQTPGQGLQFLFEYFSETQRNKGNFPGRFSGRQFSNSRSEMNVSTLELGDSALYLCASSLEAGVYNEQFFGPGTRLTVL.

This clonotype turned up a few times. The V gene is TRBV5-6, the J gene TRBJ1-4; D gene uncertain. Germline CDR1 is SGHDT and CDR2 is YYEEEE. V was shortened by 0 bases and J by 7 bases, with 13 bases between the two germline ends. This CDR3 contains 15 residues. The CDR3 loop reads CASSLDKGWGEKLFF. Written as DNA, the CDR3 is TGTGCCAGCAGCTTGGATAAGGGTTGGGGTGAAAAACTGTTTTTT. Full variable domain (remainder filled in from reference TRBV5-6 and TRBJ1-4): DAGVTQSPTHLIKTRGQQVTLRCSPKSGHDTVSWYQQALGQGPQFIFQYYEEEERQRGNFPDRFSGHQFPNYSSELNVNALLLGDSALYLCASSLDKGWGEKLFFGSGTQLSVL.